A single sample gave rise to the 22 T cell receptor beta chains below, sequenced in a study of blood T cell repertoires in COVID-19. Some clones are missing from TCRdb's copy, which holds only in-frame ones; the method was immunoSEQ multiplex PCR. The data contain about 150,000 clones, roughly 90% of them seen just once; the ten biggest clones take up around 1.3%. Sequenced: PBMCs or T cells enriched from blood (not recorded which). The receptors originated from a woman in her twenties or thirties with acute COVID-19.

The chain has TRBV3-1 (or the pseudogene TRBV3-2) and TRBJ1-6; no clear D. This CDR3 is 14 amino acids long. Trimming shortened V by 0 bases and J by 2 bases, and 2 bases separated the two germline ends. The germline V gene has CDR1 LGHDT and CDR2 YNNKEL (reference sequence). The CDR3 DNA is TGTGCCAGCAGCCAAGATACCTATAATTCACCCCTCCACTTT. Amino acid sequence: CASSQDTYNSPLHF.

The rearrangement joins TRBV5-8 to TRBJ1-6, with a tentative D call TRBD1 (5 bases). Germline V lookup: CDR1 SGHTS, CDR2 YDEGEE. Trimming left V 4 bases short and J 4 bases short, with 9 bases between. This CDR3 region has 14 residues. The CDR3 DNA reads TGTGCCAGCAGCGATCGACAGTATAATTCACCCCTCCACTTT. Translation gives CASSDRQYNSPLHF.

The CDR3 reads CASSLRDSLSETQYF. For the CDR3, the DNA is TGTGCCAGCAGCTTACGGGACAGTCTGTCTGAGACCCAGTACTTC. The gene calls are TRBV11-1 and TRBJ2-5; 7 bases align to TRBD1. The CDR3 totals 15 residues. Looked up from germline, CDR1 is SGHAT and CDR2 is FQDESV (reference sequence). The V segment lost 2 bases and the J segment 5 bases; nucleotides outside the gene matches: 8.

The chain carries TRBV4-3 and TRBJ2-7; 7 bases align to TRBD2. The length of the CDR3 is 14 residues. J lost 4 bases, V lost 1 base, and 4 bases had no gene match. The V gene's germline CDR1 is LGHNA and CDR2 YSLEER. The DNA of the CDR3 is TGCGCCAGCAGCCAAGTTGTGGGAGGGTACGAGCAGTACTTC. Translation gives CASSQVVGGYEQYF.

The chain is built from TRBV21-1 and TRBJ2-3; the table assigns TRBD1, which was not confirmed against the DNA. TRBV21-1 corresponds to a pseudogene. The CDR3 consists of 15 residues. The CDR3 loop reads CASSTSGSSTDTQYF. CDR3 DNA sequence: TGTGCCAGCAGCACCTCAGGGTCTAGCACAGATACGCAGTATTTT.

V usage is TRBV20-1 and J usage is TRBJ2-1; the match to TRBD2 covers 9 bases. Per germline, CDR1 DFQATT and CDR2 SNEGSKA (reference sequence). The CDR3 totals 11 residues. V trimming: 3 bases; J trimming: 10 bases; junction bases outside the gene matches: 1. This chain's CDR3 is CSARTSGEQFF. In nucleotides, the CDR3 is TGCAGTGCTAGGACTAGCGGCGAGCAGTTCTTC.

The gene calls are TRBV5-1 and TRBJ2-1; 13 bases align to TRBD2. The V and J ends lost 4 bases and 9 bases, in that order; junction bases with no gene match: 7. CDR3 length: 15 amino acids. Germline V gene data show CDR1 as SGHRS and CDR2 as YFSETQ. The CDR3 sequence is CASSGGLAGEGEQFF. The CDR3 nucleotides are TGCGCCAGCAGCGGCGGACTAGCGGGAGAGGGTGAGCAGTTCTTC.

V gene TRBV5-1 combines with J gene TRBJ2-3, with TRBD2 as a possible D gene (5 bases). Germline CDR1 is SGHRS and CDR2 is YFSETQ. The CDR3 is 17 residues long. Trimming removed 4 bases at V and 1 base at J, with 19 bases between. The DNA for the CDR3 is TGCGCCAGCAGCACGATAAGCGGCGGCAGTCGCACAGATACGCAGTATTTT. Its protein is CASSTISGGSRTDTQYF.

The chain employs TRBV19 and TRBJ2-1; 10 nucleotides agree with TRBD2. Germline trimming cut 6 bases from V and 3 bases from J; bases unmatched to any gene: 5. Per germline, CDR1 LNHDA and CDR2 SQIVND (reference sequence). The CDR3 loop spans 15 amino acids. The CDR3 sequence: CASRNIAGGYNEQFF. CDR3 sequence (DNA): TGTGCCAGTAGAAACATAGCGGGAGGCTACAATGAGCAGTTCTTC.

This chain uses TRBV6-5 with TRBJ2-5; 12 positions agree with TRBD2. The V segment lost 6 bases and the J segment 3 bases; nucleotides outside the gene matches: 5. This CDR3 is 15 amino acids long. Germline V gene sequence: CDR1 MNHEY, CDR2 SVGAGI. The CDR3 DNA follows: TGTGCCAGCAGACCGACTAGCGGGAGTAAAGAGACCCAGTACTTC. Translation gives CASRPTSGSKETQYF.

The rearrangement links TRBV11-1 to TRBJ1-4, with TRBD1 matching 8 bases. The CDR3 is 15 amino acids. The germline V gene encodes CDR1 SGHAT and CDR2 FQDESV (reference sequence). The ends lost 5 bases at V and 7 bases at J; junction bases unmatched: 9. The CDR3 sequence: CASSAGQVESEKLFF. The CDR3 nucleotides read TGTGCCAGCAGCGCGGGACAGGTCGAGTCTGAAAAACTGTTTTTT.

V gene TRBV5-6 combines with J gene TRBJ2-2; TRBD1 matches at 8 bases. V shed 2 bases, J shed 6 bases, and the junction held 9 bases outside the gene matches. The CDR3 consists of 16 residues. Germline CDR1 SGHDT, CDR2 YYEEEE. The CDR3 reads CASSLRQGMKAGELFF. The CDR3 nucleotides read TGTGCCAGCAGCTTACGACAGGGGATGAAAGCCGGGGAGCTGTTTTTT.

The genes are TRBV28 and TRBJ2-7; perhaps TRBD2 as D (6 bases). V was pared by 5 bases and J by 5 bases, with 22 bases between. In germline, CDR1 is MDHEN, CDR2 SYDVKM. The CDR3 sequence is 16 residues long. The CDR3 loop is CASSPPLTGAANEQYF. CDR3 sequence (DNA): TGTGCCAGCAGTCCACCCTTGACGGGAGCCGCCAACGAGCAGTACTTC.

V usage is TRBV10-3 and J usage is TRBJ1-6; D gene ambiguous. Germline V gene lookup returns CDR1 ENHRY and CDR2 SYGVKD. The V end lost 4 bases, the J end lost 7 bases, and 5 bases lay between the germline ends. The CDR3 has 12 amino acids. The CDR3 is CAISGVNSPLHF. CDR3 nucleotide sequence: TGTGCCATCAGTGGAGTAAATTCACCCCTCCACTTT.

V gene TRBV10-3 combines with J gene TRBJ2-1, with D possibly matching TRBD2 (5 bases). Per the germline V gene, CDR1 is ENHRY and CDR2 is SYGVKD. Trimming cost V 3 bases and J 6 bases, with 15 bases left between them. CDR3 length: 15 amino acids. The CDR3: CAISDGVARANEQFF. The CDR3 coding sequence is TGTGCCATCAGTGACGGGGTAGCTCGGGCCAATGAGCAGTTCTTC.

The rearrangement joins TRBV4-3 to TRBJ2-7; possibly TRBD1 for D (5 bases). V dropped 0 bases and J dropped 2 bases, with 11 bases sitting between them. This CDR3 contains 15 residues. Germline V gene sequence: CDR1 LGHNA, CDR2 YSLEER. CDR3 residues: CASSQDSGITYEQYF. The CDR3 DNA is TGCGCCAGCAGCCAAGATTCAGGGATTACCTACGAGCAGTACTTC.

V usage is TRBV6-5 and J usage is TRBJ2-3; unclear D gene. Trimming took off 6 bases at V and 6 bases at J, with 19 bases between the two ends. The germline CDR1 and CDR2 sequences are MNHEY and SVGAGI. This CDR3 is built from 15 residues. In nucleotides, the CDR3 is TGTGCCAGCAGCTCCGGCGGTGGTTGGGTCGATACGCAGTATTTT. Protein sequence: CASSSGGGWVDTQYF.

This clone was observed once. This rearrangement joins TRBV28 to TRBJ2-7; TRBD2 agrees at 12 bases. The CDR3 is 16 residues long. V was pared by 4 bases and J by 0 bases, with 4 bases of the junction left unmatched. The germline gives CDR1 MDHEN, CDR2 SYDVKM. In DNA form, the CDR3 reads TGTGCCAGCAGTTCCGGGACTAGCGGGTACTCCTACGAGCAGTACTTC. Its protein is CASSSGTSGYSYEQYF.

The chain combines TRBV7-8 with TRBJ1-1; a weak D match, TRBD1 (6 bases). V was pared by 5 bases and J by 6 bases, with 22 bases between. CDR1 SGHVS and CDR2 FQNEAQ come from the germline V gene. The length of the CDR3 is 16 residues. This chain's CDR3 is CASSPETGWGRPEAFF. DNA for the CDR3: TGTGCCAGCAGCCCAGAGACAGGATGGGGGCGCCCTGAAGCTTTCTTT.

The chain links TRBV2 to TRBJ2-1; D possibly corresponds to TRBD1 (6 bases). CDR3 length: 15 amino acids. Looked up from germline, CDR1 is SNHLY and CDR2 is FYNNEI. The V gene lost 2 bases and the J gene lost 0 bases, with 8 bases spanning the gap. The CDR3 sequence is CASSERGNSYNEQFF. The CDR3 coding sequence is TGTGCCAGCAGTGAAAGGGGGAACTCCTACAATGAGCAGTTCTTC. Using reference TRBV2 and TRBJ2-1 for the parts outside the CDR3, the full variable domain is EPEVTQTPSHQVTQMGQEVILRCVPISNHLYFYWYRQILGQKVEFLVSFYNNEISEKSEIFDDQFSVERPDGSNFTLKIRSTKLEDSAMYFCASSERGNSYNEQFFGPGTRLTVL.

This sequence joins TRBV28 and TRBJ1-5, with TRBD1 identical over 7 bases. CDR1 MDHEN and CDR2 SYDVKM come from the germline V gene. The CDR3 is made up of 15 amino acids. J gave up 3 bases and V 4 bases, and 6 bases lay outside the gene matches. DNA for the CDR3: TGTGCCAGCAGTTGGACACAGGGGTTCAATCAGCCCCAGCATTTT. Amino acid sequence: CASSWTQGFNQPQHF.

The V and J genes are TRBV2 and TRBJ2-3; possibly TRBD1 for D (5 bases). V was shortened by 6 bases and J by 1 base, with 11 bases between the two germline ends. From germline, CDR1 is SNHLY and CDR2 FYNNEI. The length of the CDR3 is 14 residues. The CDR3 coding sequence is TGTGCCAGCAGCCCCTTAGGGGGCACAGATACGCAGTATTTT. The encoded protein is CASSPLGGTDTQYF.